The next 20 T cell receptor beta chains were all read from a single sample in a study of blood T cell repertoires in COVID-19. Clones were sequenced by immunoSEQ multiplex PCR, and TCRdb holds only the in-frame ones, with some missing. The data show a few hundred thousand clones, roughly 87% seen once. Sequencing used PBMCs or T cells enriched from blood (not recorded which). All receptors come from a woman aged 30 to 39 who had recovered from COVID-19.

This clone has a single count. The rearrangement links TRBV9 to TRBJ1-2, with D hard to call. The ends were cut back, 0 bases at V and 2 bases at J, with 11 bases in the middle. The CDR3 covers 15 residues. CDR1 and CDR2 (germline): SGDLS, YYNGEE. CDR3 nucleotides: TGTGCCAGCAGCGTAGCCGGGTTAGGAAACTATGGCTACACCTTC. As protein: CASSVAGLGNYGYTF.

The chain combines TRBV5-1 with TRBJ2-7; D might be TRBD2 (5 bases). CDR3 length: 15 amino acids. Germline CDR1 is SGHRS and CDR2 is YFSETQ. The ends were cut back, 2 bases at V and 2 bases at J, with 14 bases in the middle. CDR3 bases: TGCGCCAGCAGCTTCGCGGGCTCTATCACCTACGAGCAGTACTTC. Translation: CASSFAGSITYEQYF.

This chain uses TRBV29-1 with TRBJ1-1; 8 bases line up with TRBD1. The germline CDR1 and CDR2 sequences are SQVTM and ANQGSEA. The CDR3 runs 15 residues. With 6 bases clipped from V and 0 bases from J, the junction kept 9 bases outside the gene matches. The CDR3 nucleotides are TGCAGCGTGCGACAGGGGTGGGGGATGAACACTGAAGCTTTCTTT. Translating it yields CSVRQGWGMNTEAFF.

This sequence joins TRBV12-3 or TRBV12-4 and TRBJ1-3; D not resolved. Trimming took off 7 bases at V and 3 bases at J, with 4 bases between the two ends. The CDR3 has 11 amino acids. The CDR3: CASTLGNTIYF. DNA of the CDR3: TGTGCCAGCACCCTTGGAAACACCATATATTTT.

This clone came up a few times. The CDR3: CASSLGPGGVSGYTF. CDR3 DNA: TGTGCCAGCAGCTTAGGCCCAGGGGGCGTTTCTGGCTACACCTTC. The gene calls are TRBV7-2 and TRBJ1-2, with 8 bases identical to TRBD1. There are 15 residues in the CDR3. The germline CDR1 and CDR2 sequences are SGHTA and FQGNSA. V lost 1 base, J lost 7 bases, and 8 bases stayed unmatched.

The CDR3 loop reads CASILGTSGGDTDTQYF. The CDR3 nucleotides are TGTGCCAGCATTCTCGGGACTAGCGGGGGGGACACAGATACGCAGTATTTT. This chain links TRBV2 with TRBJ2-3; the match to TRBD2 covers 16 bases. The V and J ends lost 7 bases and 2 bases, in that order; junction bases with no gene match: 6. CDR1 and CDR2 (germline): SNHLY, FYNNEI. The CDR3 extends over 17 amino acids.

The chain employs TRBV12-5 and TRBJ1-5; D is perhaps TRBD1 (6 bases). The CDR3 consists of 15 residues. Trimming stripped 4 bases from V and 7 bases from J, with 17 bases between. CDR1 and CDR2 (germline): LGHNT, FRNRAP. The CDR3 sequence is CASGSDLGGGQPQHF. DNA for the CDR3: TGTGCTAGTGGTTCCGACTTAGGGGGTGGACAGCCCCAGCATTTT. Full variable domain (missing parts from reference TRBV12-5 and TRBJ1-5): DARVTQTPRHKVTEMGQEVTMRCQPILGHNTVFWYRQTMMQGLELLAYFRNRAPLDDSGMPKDRFSAEMPDATLATLKIQPSEPRDSAVYFCASGSDLGGGQPQHFGDGTRLSIL.

This chain connects TRBV5-4 to TRBJ1-1; D is uncertain. CDR1 and CDR2 (germline): SGHNT, YYREEE (reference sequence). The CDR3 length is 14 residues. The germline V and J ends were trimmed by 0 bases and 0 bases, with 6 bases remaining between them. CDR3 sequence (DNA): TGTGCCAGCAGCTTGGGTAGAGTGAACACTGAAGCTTTCTTT. It translates to CASSLGRVNTEAFF.

The chain combines TRBV14 with TRBJ2-1; TRBD2 agrees at 8 bases. Germline V gives CDR1 SGHDN, CDR2 FVKESK. This CDR3 is 17 amino acids long. Trimming took 4 bases from V and 0 from J; bases not matched to a gene: 8. The CDR3 region has the DNA TGTGCCAGCAGCCCCCCTTGGCGGGGGGTCTCCTACAATGAGCAGTTCTTC. Protein: CASSPPWRGVSYNEQFF.

The CDR3 sequence: CASSARQLNTEAFF. The CDR3 nucleotides are TGTGCCAGCAGTGCCCGACAGCTGAACACTGAAGCTTTCTTT. The chain uses TRBV28 and TRBJ1-1; a possible D gene is TRBD1 (5 bases). The germline CDR1 and CDR2 sequences are MDHEN and SYDVKM. The CDR3 is 14 amino acids. V was clipped by 5 bases and J by 0 bases, with 10 bases between them.

This clone was detected a few times. The chain recombines TRBV13 with TRBJ1-2; D remains ambiguous. Per the germline V gene, CDR1 is PRHDT and CDR2 is FYEKMQ (reference sequence). The CDR3 length is 13 residues. The V end lost 9 bases, the J end lost 4 bases, and 15 bases lay between the germline ends. CDR3 in amino acids: CASGERESYGYTF. The CDR3 DNA reads TGTGCCAGTGGAGAAAGGGAGAGCTATGGCTACACCTTC.

The chain links TRBV19 to TRBJ2-7, with TRBD1 matching 10 bases. Germline CDR1 is LNHDA and CDR2 is SQIVND (reference sequence). J gave up 5 bases and V 1 base, and 2 bases lay outside the gene matches. This CDR3 has 14 residues. The CDR3 protein is CASSIGQGADEQYF. CDR3 in DNA: TGTGCCAGTAGTATAGGACAGGGGGCCGACGAGCAGTACTTC.

This clone showed up just a few times. The rearrangement joins TRBV11-2 to TRBJ2-7; TRBD1 agrees at 7 bases. With 8 bases clipped from V and 2 bases from J, the junction kept 6 bases outside the gene matches. Germline values: CDR1 SGHAT, CDR2 FQNNGV. The CDR3 is 13 amino acids. The CDR3, as DNA: TGTGCCAGCCGACAGGGCCTCGCCTACGAGCAGTACTTC. It is translated as CASRQGLAYEQYF.

The chain recombines TRBV11-2 with TRBJ1-1; 7 bases fit TRBD1. In germline, CDR1 is SGHAT, CDR2 FQNNGV. The J segment lost 1 base and the V segment lost 2 bases, leaving 1 base of the junction unmatched. This CDR3 contains 14 residues. The CDR3 nucleotides read TGTGCCAGCAGCTTACAGGGGGGGAACACTGAAGCTTTCTTT. As protein: CASSLQGGNTEAFF.

V and J are TRBV3-1 (or the pseudogene TRBV3-2) and TRBJ2-1, with D maybe TRBD1 (6 bases). The germline V gene encodes CDR1 LGHDT and CDR2 YNNKEL (reference sequence). This CDR3 region has 15 residues. V lost 0 bases to trimming and J lost 4 bases, with 10 bases between them. CDR3 protein: CASSQDPDSYNEQFF. The CDR3 DNA reads as TGTGCCAGCAGCCAAGACCCGGACAGTTACAATGAGCAGTTCTTC.

V is TRBV15 and J is TRBJ2-3; possible D gene TRBD2, 5 bases. Trimming removed 5 bases from V and 2 bases from J, with 20 bases in between. The germline V gene has CDR1 LNHNV and CDR2 YYDKDF (reference sequence). The CDR3 sequence is 17 residues long. CDR3 coding DNA: TGTGCCACCAGCCCCAGCGGCTCCCCTTTCTACACAGATACGCAGTATTTT. This translates into CATSPSGSPFYTDTQYF.

The count of this clone is one. The V gene is TRBV5-6, the J gene TRBJ1-2; D unclear. CDR1 is SGHDT and CDR2 is YYEEEE in the germline V gene. V lost 2 bases and J lost 6, with 5 bases in between. The CDR3 contains 11 residues. The DNA of the CDR3 is TGTGCCAGCAGCTTCCGCGATGGCTACACCTTC. It codes for CASSFRDGYTF.

The J gene is TRBJ2-3, the V gene TRBV6-5, with 8 bases identical to TRBD2. The J segment lost 0 bases and the V segment lost 6 bases, leaving 5 bases of the junction unmatched. Germline V gene data show CDR1 as MNHEY and CDR2 as SVGAGI. This CDR3 contains 15 residues. The chain's CDR3 is CASRPAGASTDTQYF. The CDR3 DNA reads as TGTGCCAGCAGACCAGCGGGGGCCAGCACAGATACGCAGTATTTT.

The V and J genes are TRBV5-1 and TRBJ2-2; D may be TRBD1 (6 bases). V lost 1 base to trimming and J lost 0 bases, with 10 bases between them. CDR1 is SGHRS and CDR2 is YFSETQ in the germline V gene. CDR3 size: 16 residues. The chain's CDR3 is CASSLRTASNTGELFF. For the CDR3, the DNA is TGCGCCAGCAGCTTGAGGACAGCGTCGAACACCGGGGAGCTGTTTTTT.

This clone has a single count. DNA for the CDR3: TGTGCCAGCAGCTTGGTAGGGAATAGCGGGGGGTCGAGCACAGATACGCAGTATTTT. Its translation: CASSLVGNSGGSSTDTQYF. V and J are TRBV5-4 and TRBJ2-3; 10 bases match TRBD2. The germline CDR1 and CDR2 sequences are SGHNT and YYREEE (reference sequence). CDR3 length equals 19 residues. The trim removed 0 bases at V and 0 bases at J, leaving 10 bases unmatched.